Below, 32 T cell receptor beta chains from the same sample are listed, as sequenced in a study of blood T cell repertoires in COVID-19. Only in-frame clones appear in the TCRdb table, and some are missing; sequencing was by immunoSEQ multiplex PCR. The sample yields fewer than 200,000 clones, about 85% seen once. Sequencing was carried out using peripheral blood. These receptors were obtained from a man in his 60s who had recovered from COVID-19.

This chain joins TRBV9 and TRBJ1-2, with D hard to call. V was shortened by 0 bases and J by 2 bases, with 5 bases between the two germline ends. Germline assignment: CDR1 SGDLS and CDR2 YYNGEE. The CDR3 spans 13 residues. The CDR3 DNA sequence: TGTGCCAGCAGCGTAGACTTAAACTATGGCTACACCTTC. It encodes CASSVDLNYGYTF.

The V call is TRBV18, the J call TRBJ1-3; perhaps TRBD1 as D (5 bases). Germline-derived CDR1 and CDR2 are KGHSH and LQKENI. The CDR3 loop spans 15 amino acids. V lost 3 bases and J lost 0, with 9 bases in between. The CDR3 sequence is CASSPTDNSGNTIYF. CDR3 nucleotide sequence: TGTGCCAGCTCACCGACAGACAACTCTGGAAACACCATATATTTT.

The chain joins TRBV13 to TRBJ1-2; TRBD1 agrees at 10 bases. The V gene's germline CDR1 is PRHDT and CDR2 FYEKMQ (reference sequence). V gave up 5 bases and J gave up 4 bases; unmatched junction bases: 7. This CDR3 is 15 amino acids long. This chain's CDR3 is CASSRQGANGYGYTF. CDR3 nucleotide sequence: TGTGCCAGCAGCCGACAGGGGGCTAACGGCTATGGCTACACCTTC.

The chain employs TRBV14 and TRBJ2-7; TRBD2 matches 8 bases. Germline CDR1 is SGHDN and CDR2 is FVKESK. Trimming took 2 bases from V and 6 from J; bases not matched to a gene: 3. The CDR3 has 13 residues. CDR3 in DNA: TGTGCCAGCAGCCAATATCGGGGGGGCGAGCAGTACTTC. It specifies CASSQYRGGEQYF.

The genes are TRBV7-8 and TRBJ2-3; 12 bases are shared with TRBD2. Germline CDR1 is SGHVS and CDR2 is FQNEAQ. This CDR3 is built from 17 residues. V lost 4 bases to trimming and J lost 2 bases; unmatched junction nucleotides: 7. The DNA of the CDR3 is TGTGCCAGCAGCTCGCCGACTAGCGGGGGACCCACAGATACGCAGTATTTT. Translation gives CASSSPTSGGPTDTQYF.

This chain's CDR3 is CAISDTGRNTGELFF. The CDR3, as DNA: TGTGCCATCAGTGATACAGGAAGGAACACCGGGGAGCTGTTTTTT. The chain joins TRBV10-3 to TRBJ2-2, with D possibly being TRBD1 (5 bases). Trimming shortened V by 3 bases and J by 1 base, and 9 bases separated the two germline ends. This CDR3 is built from 15 residues. Germline-derived CDR1 and CDR2 are ENHRY and SYGVKD.

The V and J genes are TRBV6-5 and TRBJ2-7; 8 positions match TRBD2. Germline values: CDR1 MNHEY, CDR2 SVGAGI. V trimming: 0 bases; J trimming: 6 bases; junction bases outside the gene matches: 1. This CDR3 region has 13 residues. CDR3 loop: CASSYSGGGEQYF. The CDR3 DNA reads as TGTGCCAGCAGTTACTCCGGGGGGGGCGAGCAGTACTTC.

The chain carries TRBV3-1 (or the pseudogene TRBV3-2) and TRBJ1-5; D gene uncertain. V was pared by 1 base and J by 6 bases, with 16 bases between. Per the germline V gene, CDR1 is LGHDT and CDR2 is YNNKEL (reference sequence). The CDR3 has 16 amino acids. The CDR3 here is CASSQGGVGSGQPQHF. As DNA, the CDR3 is TGTGCCAGCAGCCAAGGCGGAGTCGGTTCGGGTCAGCCCCAGCATTTT.

The V and J genes are TRBV13 and TRBJ2-7; perhaps TRBD2 as D (7 bases). Germline loops: CDR1 PRHDT, CDR2 FYEKMQ (reference sequence). V was pared by 1 base and J by 11 bases, with 12 bases between. The CDR3 runs to 12 residues. CDR3 DNA: TGTGCCAGCAGCTTAGATGGGAGGGACAAGTACTTC. Encoded protein: CASSLDGRDKYF. Complete variable domain (other parts from reference TRBV13 and TRBJ2-7): AAGVIQSPRHLIKEKRETATLKCYPIPRHDTVYWYQQGPGQDPQFLISFYEKMQSDKGSIPDRFSAQQFSDYHSELNMSSLELGDSALYFCASSLDGRDKYFGPGTRLTVT.

The chain couples TRBV10-3 to TRBJ2-2, with 7 bases that match TRBD1. This CDR3 contains 16 residues. V shed 5 bases and J 2 bases; nucleotides not matched to a gene: 8. CDR1 and CDR2 from the germline V gene are ENHRY and SYGVKD. The CDR3 spells CAISRTGEDNTGELFF. The DNA for the CDR3 is TGTGCCATCAGTCGGACAGGCGAAGACAACACCGGGGAGCTGTTTTTT.

This chain connects TRBV27 to TRBJ2-1; no clear D gene. CDR1 and CDR2 (germline): MNHEY, SMNVEV (reference sequence). This CDR3 contains 16 residues. The V gene lost 4 bases and the J gene lost 0 bases, with 13 bases spanning the gap. The DNA of the CDR3 is TGTGCCAGCAGTTGGGTACAGCCGAGCTCCTACAATGAGCAGTTCTTC. This sequence encodes CASSWVQPSSYNEQFF.

This rearrangement joins TRBV6-5 to TRBJ1-2; TRBD1 might be the D (5 bases). Germline V CDR1 and CDR2: MNHEY, SVGAGI. The germline V and J ends were trimmed by 7 bases and 5 bases, with 14 bases remaining between them. This CDR3 region has 13 residues. CDR3: CASKETEIYGYTF. CDR3 bases: TGTGCCAGCAAAGAGACAGAGATATATGGCTACACCTTC.

The chain combines TRBV10-3 with TRBJ1-2; tentatively, D is TRBD1 (5 bases). CDR1 ENHRY and CDR2 SYGVKD come from the germline V gene. This CDR3 contains 14 residues. V was trimmed by 2 bases and J by 6 bases, leaving 13 bases between them. The CDR3 coding sequence is TGTGCCATCAGTGAGACCCGGGGGGAACATGGCTACACCTTC. It codes for CAISETRGEHGYTF.

The chain links TRBV3-1 (or the pseudogene TRBV3-2) to TRBJ1-1; 7 bases match TRBD1. Germline CDR1 is LGHDT and CDR2 is YNNKEL (reference sequence). Unmatched junction bases numbered 10, after V lost 2 bases and J lost 10 bases. The CDR3 runs to 14 residues. The CDR3 spells CASSQNDRDGGAFF. The CDR3 DNA sequence: TGTGCCAGCAGCCAAAACGACAGGGATGGCGGAGCTTTCTTT.

This clone was recorded only once. The rearrangement links TRBV6-1 to TRBJ2-3; D might be TRBD2 (6 bases). This CDR3 region has 18 residues. Per germline, CDR1 MNHNS and CDR2 SASEGT. V was pared by 4 bases and J by 3 bases, with 23 bases between. The CDR3 protein is CASSGPIGGRAGTDTQYF. For the CDR3, the DNA is TGTGCCAGCAGTGGGCCGATCGGGGGAAGGGCAGGTACAGATACGCAGTATTTT.

The chain employs TRBV7-2 and TRBJ1-1; 8 nucleotides line up with TRBD1. CDR3 length: 15 residues. V dropped 2 bases and J dropped 5; count of bases not matched to a gene: 7. Germline CDR1 SGHTA, CDR2 FQGNSA. CDR3 nucleotides: TGTGCCAGCAGCTTATGGCAGGGGGCAGGGACTGAAGCTTTCTTT. It encodes CASSLWQGAGTEAFF.

The genes are TRBV9 and TRBJ1-6; D is ambiguous. The CDR3 has 12 residues. Trimming cost V 1 base and J 8 bases, with 4 bases left between them. The germline gives CDR1 SGDLS, CDR2 YYNGEE. The CDR3 here is CASSVTDSPLHF. CDR3 bases: TGTGCCAGCAGCGTAACTGATTCACCCCTCCACTTT.

This clone was detected a few times. This chain links TRBV4-2 with TRBJ2-7, with D possibly matching TRBD1 (5 bases). CDR1 is LGHNA, CDR2 YNFKEQ, per germline. Trimming took 0 bases from V and 1 from J, leaving 13 bases between them. CDR3 size: 16 residues. Here the CDR3 reads CASSQESPGSSYEQYF. CDR3 in DNA: TGTGCCAGCAGCCAAGAATCCCCAGGGTCGTCCTACGAGCAGTACTTC.

The chain uses TRBV18 and TRBJ1-1; the D is unclear. V lost 3 bases, J lost 1 base, and 9 bases lay in between. Germline V lookup: CDR1 KGHSH, CDR2 LQKENI. The CDR3 consists of 14 residues. CDR3 in amino acids: CASSPQTGNTEAFF. The CDR3 coding sequence is TGTGCCAGCTCACCTCAAACGGGGAACACTGAAGCTTTCTTT.

The V gene is TRBV9, the J gene TRBJ2-2; 9 nucleotides line up with TRBD1. This CDR3 has 17 residues. The V segment lost 4 bases and the J segment 4 bases; nucleotides outside the gene matches: 11. Per the germline V gene, CDR1 is SGDLS and CDR2 is YYNGEE. CDR3 amino acids: CASSPLLQGAGTGELFF. In DNA form, the CDR3 reads TGTGCCAGCAGCCCCTTATTACAGGGGGCGGGCACCGGGGAGCTGTTTTTT.

The V call is TRBV9, the J call TRBJ2-1; 7 nucleotides align to TRBD2. CDR1 SGDLS and CDR2 YYNGEE come from the germline V gene. The CDR3 loop spans 15 amino acids. J was trimmed by 9 bases and V by 0 bases; bases with no gene match: 9. The CDR3 DNA reads TGTGCCAGCAGCGTAGGCCGGATGAGCGGGGCTGAGCAGTTCTTC. As protein: CASSVGRMSGAEQFF.

The chain joins TRBV19 to TRBJ2-7; 9 bases fit TRBD1. After removal of 5 bases from V and 1 base from J, the junction contained 6 bases not matched to a gene. In germline, CDR1 is LNHDA, CDR2 SQIVND (reference sequence). The CDR3 is 15 residues long. The CDR3 nucleotides are TGTGCCAGTAGTGACTCCGGGACAGGGTCCTACGAGCAGTACTTC. It is translated as CASSDSGTGSYEQYF. The full variable domain, in which reference TRBV19 and TRBJ2-7 provide the parts outside the CDR3, is DGGITQSPKYLFRKEGQNVTLSCEQNLNHDAMYWYRQDPGQGLRLIYYSQIVNDFQKGDIAEGYSVSREKKESFPLTVTSAQKNPTAFYLCASSDSGTGSYEQYFGPGTRLTVT.

This chain joins TRBV5-6 and TRBJ2-3; 10 nucleotides match TRBD1. The CDR3 spans 15 residues. After removal of 4 bases from V and 4 bases from J, the junction contained 6 bases not matched to a gene. Germline V gene lookup returns CDR1 SGHDT and CDR2 YYEEEE. This chain's CDR3 is CASSPTGGAADTQYF. Written as DNA, the CDR3 is TGTGCCAGCAGCCCGACAGGGGGCGCCGCAGATACGCAGTATTTT.

J is TRBJ1-2 and V is TRBV5-8; possibly TRBD1 for D (5 bases). Germline lookup yields CDR1 SGHTS and CDR2 YDEGEE. V was trimmed by 4 bases and J by 8 bases, leaving 21 bases between them. The CDR3 spans 15 residues. The CDR3 DNA is TGTGCCAGCAGCCCTAGGTTGGGGCAGGGTAACGGCTACACCTTC. This translates into CASSPRLGQGNGYTF.

The DNA of the CDR3 is TGTGCCATCAGTGAGTCAGGCAGGGTTAGGTATGGCTACACCTTC. Amino acids: CAISESGRVRYGYTF. V and J are TRBV10-3 and TRBJ1-2; a possible D gene is TRBD1 (5 bases). From germline, CDR1 is ENHRY and CDR2 SYGVKD. This CDR3 has 15 residues. Trimming took off 0 bases at V and 5 bases at J, with 13 bases between the two ends.

This sequence joins TRBV7-8 and TRBJ1-5; TRBD1 aligns across 7 bases. The CDR3 covers 17 residues. Unmatched junction bases numbered 14, after V lost 5 bases and J lost 4 bases. The germline CDR1 and CDR2 sequences are SGHVS and FQNEAQ. This CDR3 reads CASSLITRTGPNQPQHF. CDR3 in DNA: TGTGCCAGCAGCCTAATAACACGGACAGGTCCTAATCAGCCCCAGCATTTT.

The chain uses TRBV18 and TRBJ1-1; perhaps TRBD1 as D (6 bases). Germline CDR1 KGHSH, CDR2 LQKENI. V lost 3 bases and J lost 7, with 18 bases in between. The CDR3 contains 15 residues. The CDR3 coding sequence is TGTGCCAGCTCACCGAGCTCCAGGGGTTCCTTTGAAGCTTTCTTT. Its protein product is CASSPSSRGSFEAFF.

This clone was observed a few times. This chain links TRBV4-1 with TRBJ2-3; D gene uncertain. V was pared by 3 bases and J by 0 bases, with 7 bases between. From germline, CDR1 is MGHRA and CDR2 YSYEKL. This CDR3 spans 14 amino acids. The CDR3 DNA reads as TGCGCCAGCAGCCAGCAGTCTAGCACAGATACGCAGTATTTT. It yields the protein CASSQQSSTDTQYF.

The chain couples TRBV7-9 to TRBJ1-1, with a weak D call TRBD1 (5 bases). This CDR3 comprises 14 residues. V gave up 7 bases and J gave up 4 bases, with 16 bases separating them. The germline gives CDR1 SEHNR, CDR2 FQNEAQ (reference sequence). The CDR3 sequence: CASTPGRRGTEAFF. CDR3 DNA: TGTGCCAGCACCCCCGGGAGAAGGGGCACTGAAGCTTTCTTT.

This chain connects TRBV4-2 to TRBJ2-3; unclear D gene. The CDR3 totals 14 residues. CDR1 is LGHNA and CDR2 is YNFKEQ in the germline V gene. V gave up 7 bases and J gave up 0 bases, with 11 bases separating them. Here the CDR3 DNA reads TGTGCCAGCACCGTGGAGCCTAGCACAGATACGCAGTATTTT. Protein sequence: CASTVEPSTDTQYF.

This clone was counted a few times. This sequence joins TRBV3-1 (or the pseudogene TRBV3-2) and TRBJ2-5; 8 bases agree with TRBD2. The germline gives CDR1 LGHDT, CDR2 YNNKEL (reference sequence). This CDR3 has 15 residues. Trimming removed 3 bases from V and 5 bases from J; junction bases left unmatched: 8. Here the CDR3 DNA reads TGTGCCAGCAGCCATAACGGGGGGGCCGGGGAGACCCAGTACTTC. Translated, it gives CASSHNGGAGETQYF.

As to this clone: A junction boundary mismatches the germline segment, possibly from a read error. The V gene is TRBV7-7, the J gene TRBJ2-1, with D maybe TRBD2 (7 bases). Germline values: CDR1 SSHAT, CDR2 FNYEAQ (reference sequence). CDR3 length equals 12 residues. The CDR3 bases are TGTGCTAGCAGCTTAGGGGGGGGTGAGCAGTTCTTC. It is translated as CASSLGGGEQFF.